The present T cell receptor beta chain was sequenced within a study of glioma-infiltrating T cells. The study's findings and limits: Tissue-blood divergence was below expectation in non-neoplastic patients, above in gliomas. CDR3 overlap between tissue and blood was very small.

Using RNA template, CDR3s of TCR alpha and beta were amplified with iRepertoire arm-PCR. For one-step reverse transcription and amplification, about 90-450 ng of tissue mRNA or PBMC total RNA was used. MiXCR, applied by TCRdb to the multiplex PCR reads, yields one record per CDR3 protein. Found here are around 99,000 distinct CDR3 sequences, less than 30% of them singletons; the top ten hold 35%. This clonotype was observed many times. Its antigen is not known. Germline CDR1 is MNHNS and CDR2 is SASEGT. There are 16 residues in the CDR3. V gave up 4 bases and J gave up 0 bases, with 12 bases separating them.

The chain carries TRBV6-1 and TRBJ2-2; D is possibly TRBD1 (5 bases). Specimen: glioma tissue, nonneoplastic brain tissue, or PBMCs (not recorded which). This clonotype originated in a human donor with low-grade glioma or glioblastoma, undergoing nonglioma brain surgery, or in good health (not recorded which). DNA of the CDR3: TGTGCCAGCAGTGGCGGACAAGGGACGAACACCGGGGAGCTGTTTTTT. This sequence encodes CASSGGQGTNTGELFF.